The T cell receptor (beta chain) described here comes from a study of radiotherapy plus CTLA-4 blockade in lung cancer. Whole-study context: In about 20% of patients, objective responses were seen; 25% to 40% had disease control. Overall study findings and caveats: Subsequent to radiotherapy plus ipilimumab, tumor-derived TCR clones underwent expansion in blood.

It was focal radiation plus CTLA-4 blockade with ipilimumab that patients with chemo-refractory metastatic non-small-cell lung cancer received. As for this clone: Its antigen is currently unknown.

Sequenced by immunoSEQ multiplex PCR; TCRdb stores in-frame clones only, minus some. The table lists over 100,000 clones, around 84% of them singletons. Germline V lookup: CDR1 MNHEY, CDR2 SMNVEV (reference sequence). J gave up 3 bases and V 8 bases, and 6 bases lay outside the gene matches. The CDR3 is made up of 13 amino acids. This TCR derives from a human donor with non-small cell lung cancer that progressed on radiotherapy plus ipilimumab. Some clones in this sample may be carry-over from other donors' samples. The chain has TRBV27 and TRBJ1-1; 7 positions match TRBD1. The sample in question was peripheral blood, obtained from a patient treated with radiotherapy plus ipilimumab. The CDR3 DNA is TGTGCCAGCTCAGACAGGGAAGACACTGAAGCTTTCTTT. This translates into CASSDREDTEAFF.